The clone carrying this T cell receptor beta chain was observed at least ten times. The data were taken from a study of CD8 T cells in ankylosing spondylitis. This CDR3 spans 12 amino acids. Trimming left V 5 bases short and J 4 bases short, with 8 bases between. Germline values: CDR1 SQVTM, CDR2 ANQGSEA. TCRdb processed the 5' RACE reads anew with MiXCR; each CDR3 protein has one entry. The sample yields about 190,000 distinct CDR3 sequences, 13% seen once. The sequence derives from a female donor with ankylosing spondylitis or in good health (not recorded which). Sequenced material: blood, either unsorted or a sorted T cell fraction (not recorded which). The chain combines TRBV29-1 with TRBJ2-2, with D uncertain. CDR3 in DNA: TGCAGCGTTCGGCAGACCACCGGGGAGCTGTTTTTT. The encoded protein is CSVRQTTGELFF.